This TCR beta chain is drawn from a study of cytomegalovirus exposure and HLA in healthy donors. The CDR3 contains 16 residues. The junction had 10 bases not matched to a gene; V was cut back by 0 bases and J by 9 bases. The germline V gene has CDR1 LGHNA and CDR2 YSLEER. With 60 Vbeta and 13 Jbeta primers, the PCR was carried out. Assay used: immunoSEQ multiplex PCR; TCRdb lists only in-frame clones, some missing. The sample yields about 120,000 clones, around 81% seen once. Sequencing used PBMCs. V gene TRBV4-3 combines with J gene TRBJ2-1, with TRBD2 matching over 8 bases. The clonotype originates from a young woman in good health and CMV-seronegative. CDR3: CASSQDFSGGPREQFF. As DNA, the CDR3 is TGCGCCAGCAGCCAAGATTTTTCGGGAGGGCCGCGTGAGCAGTTCTTC.